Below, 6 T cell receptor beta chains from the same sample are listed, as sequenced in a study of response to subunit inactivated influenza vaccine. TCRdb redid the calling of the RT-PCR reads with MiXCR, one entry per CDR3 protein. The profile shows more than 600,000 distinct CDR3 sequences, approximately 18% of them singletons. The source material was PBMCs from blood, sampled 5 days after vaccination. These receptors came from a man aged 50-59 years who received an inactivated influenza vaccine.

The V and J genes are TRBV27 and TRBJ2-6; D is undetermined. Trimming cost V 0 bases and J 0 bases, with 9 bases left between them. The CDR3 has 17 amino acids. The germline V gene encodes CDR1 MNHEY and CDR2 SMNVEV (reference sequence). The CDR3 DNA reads TGTGCCAGCAGTTTATCTTCTCTCAGCTCTGGGGCCAACGTCCTGACTTTC. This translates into CASSLSSLSSGANVLTF. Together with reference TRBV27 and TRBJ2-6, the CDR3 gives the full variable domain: EAQVTQNPRYLITVTGKKLTVTCSQNMNHEYMSWYRQDPGLGLRQIYYSMNVEVTDKGDVPEGYKVSRKEKRNFPLILESPSPNQTSLYFCASSLSSLSSGANVLTFGAGSRLTVL.

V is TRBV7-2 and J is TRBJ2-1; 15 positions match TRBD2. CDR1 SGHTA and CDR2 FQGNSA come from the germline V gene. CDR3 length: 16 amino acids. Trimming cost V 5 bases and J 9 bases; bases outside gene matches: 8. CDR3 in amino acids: CASSPQGLAGGREQFF. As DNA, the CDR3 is TGTGCCAGCAGCCCCCAGGGACTAGCGGGAGGTCGTGAGCAGTTCTTC.

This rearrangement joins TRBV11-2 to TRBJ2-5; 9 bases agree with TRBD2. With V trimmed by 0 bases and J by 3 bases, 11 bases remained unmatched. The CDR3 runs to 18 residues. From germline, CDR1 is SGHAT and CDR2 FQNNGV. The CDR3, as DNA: TGTGCCAGCAGCTTAGAGCTCTTTTTGGTAGCGGGAGAAGAGACCCAGTACTTC. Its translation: CASSLELFLVAGEETQYF.

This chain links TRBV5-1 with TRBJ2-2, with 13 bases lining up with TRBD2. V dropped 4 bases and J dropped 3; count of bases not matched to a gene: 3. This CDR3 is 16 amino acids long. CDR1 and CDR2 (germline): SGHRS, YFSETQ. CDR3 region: CASSGLAGDDTGELFF. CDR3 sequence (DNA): TGCGCCAGCAGCGGACTAGCGGGGGATGACACCGGGGAGCTGTTTTTT. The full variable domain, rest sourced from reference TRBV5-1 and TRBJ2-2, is KAGVTQTPRYLIKTRGQQVTLSCSPISGHRSVSWYQQTPGQGLQFLFEYFSETQRNKGNFPGRFSGRQFSNSRSEMNVSTLELGDSALYLCASSGLAGDDTGELFFGEGSRLTVL.

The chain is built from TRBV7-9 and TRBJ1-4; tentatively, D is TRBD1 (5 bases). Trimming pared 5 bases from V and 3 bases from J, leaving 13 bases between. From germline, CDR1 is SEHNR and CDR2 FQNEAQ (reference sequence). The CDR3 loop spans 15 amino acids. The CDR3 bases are TGTGCCAGCAGCCGAGTCGACAGACCTAATGAAAAACTGTTTTTT. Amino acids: CASSRVDRPNEKLFF.

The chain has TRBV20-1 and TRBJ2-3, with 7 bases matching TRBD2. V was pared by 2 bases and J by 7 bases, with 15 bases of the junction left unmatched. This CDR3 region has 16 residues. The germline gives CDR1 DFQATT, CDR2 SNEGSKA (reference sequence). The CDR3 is CSARNLGEGAQYTQYF. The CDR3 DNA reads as TGCAGTGCTAGAAACCTGGGGGAGGGTGCGCAATATACGCAGTATTTT.